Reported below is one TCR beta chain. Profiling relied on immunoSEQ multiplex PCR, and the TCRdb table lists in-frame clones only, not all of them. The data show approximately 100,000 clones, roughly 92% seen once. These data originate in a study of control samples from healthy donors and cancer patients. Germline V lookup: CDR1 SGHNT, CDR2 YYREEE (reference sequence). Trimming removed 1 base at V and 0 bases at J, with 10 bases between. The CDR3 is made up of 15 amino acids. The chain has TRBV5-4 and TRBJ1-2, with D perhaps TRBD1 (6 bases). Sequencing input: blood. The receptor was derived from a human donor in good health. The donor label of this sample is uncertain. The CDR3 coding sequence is TGTGCCAGCAGCTTGCCGGACAGCGCTAACTATGGCTACACCTTC. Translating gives CASSLPDSANYGYTF.